A single sample gave rise to the 17 T cell receptor beta chains below, sequenced in a study of T-cell reconstitution after alpha-beta-depleted transplantation in children. The TCRbeta library was prepared with unique molecular identifiers. One entry per CDR3 protein results from TCRdb running MiXCR on the PCR reads. The repertoire holds about 610,000 distinct CDR3 sequences, with roughly a tenth as singletons. The source was PBMCs from the stem cell graft donor, collected from the stem cell graft. The receptors were sampled from a human donor who donated a stem cell graft to a child with acute myeloid leukemia.

The CDR3 protein is CASSPSQGIPYEQYF. As DNA, the CDR3 is TGTGCCAGCAGCCCAAGTCAGGGCATCCCGTACGAGCAGTACTTC. The chain uses TRBV3-1 and TRBJ2-7; the D gene is possibly TRBD1 (5 bases). This CDR3 comprises 15 residues. Trimming took 4 bases from V and 4 from J, leaving 17 bases between them. The germline gives CDR1 LGHDT, CDR2 YNNKEL (reference sequence).

This clonotype has just a few counts. The V gene is TRBV5-1, the J gene TRBJ2-7; either TRBD1 or TRBD2 may fit D (5 bases each). Trimming pared 4 bases from V and 0 bases from J, leaving 17 bases between. Looked up from germline, CDR1 is SGHRS and CDR2 is YFSETQ. The CDR3 contains 16 residues. CDR3 sequence: CASSNGDPWSSYEQYF. CDR3 sequence (DNA): TGCGCCAGCAGCAATGGGGACCCCTGGAGCTCCTACGAGCAGTACTTC. The full variable domain, its missing parts supplied by reference TRBV5-1 and TRBJ2-7, is KAGVTQTPRYLIKTRGQQVTLSCSPISGHRSVSWYQQTPGQGLQFLFEYFSETQRNKGNFPGRFSGRQFSNSRSEMNVSTLELGDSALYLCASSNGDPWSSYEQYFGPGTRLTVT.

The chain recombines TRBV5-5 with TRBJ1-5; tentatively, D is TRBD1 (5 bases). The length of the CDR3 is 17 residues. Germline V gene data show CDR1 as SGHKS and CDR2 as YYEKEE (reference sequence). V lost 4 bases to trimming and J lost 0 bases, with 17 bases between them. The CDR3 here is CASSPNGASFSNQPQHF. The DNA of the CDR3 is TGTGCCAGCAGCCCCAACGGGGCCTCTTTTAGCAATCAGCCCCAGCATTTT.

This clonotype was seen ten or more times. J is TRBJ1-2 and V is TRBV28; possible D gene TRBD1, 6 bases. CDR1 is MDHEN and CDR2 is SYDVKM in the germline V gene. Trimming removed 6 bases from V and 6 bases from J, with 11 bases in between. The CDR3 is 12 amino acids. The CDR3 protein is CASSQTGNGYTF. The DNA of the CDR3 is TGTGCCAGCAGCCAAACAGGGAATGGCTACACCTTC.

The sample holds a few counts of this clonotype. DNA for the CDR3: TGTGCCAGCGGAGGGACAGCCAGGGAAAAACTGTTTTTT. It codes for CASGGTAREKLFF. V is TRBV2 and J is TRBJ1-4; 7 nucleotides match TRBD1. CDR1 is SNHLY, CDR2 FYNNEI, per germline. V shed 8 bases, J shed 8 bases, and the junction held 8 bases outside the gene matches. CDR3 length equals 13 residues.

V is TRBV6-2 or TRBV6-3 and J is TRBJ2-5; 14 bases align to TRBD2. The germline V gene encodes CDR1 MNHEY and CDR2 SVGEGT. The CDR3 runs 16 residues. Germline trimming cut 6 bases from V and 5 bases from J; bases unmatched to any gene: 8. The CDR3: CASSPGGLAGVETQYF. The CDR3 region has the DNA TGTGCCAGCAGCCCAGGGGGACTAGCGGGAGTTGAGACCCAGTACTTC.

In regard to this clonotype: It may be a read error: a sequence one base away is much more abundant. This rearrangement joins TRBV7-2 to TRBJ2-7; TRBD1 matches 7 bases. Germline lookup yields CDR1 SGHTA and CDR2 FQGNSA. Losses at the gene ends were 2 bases for V and 3 bases for J; bases not matched to a gene: 1. The CDR3 covers 13 residues. CDR3 in DNA: TGTGCCAGCAGCTTACAGGGGGTCTACGAGCAGTACTTC. Its translation: CASSLQGVYEQYF. Supplemented by reference TRBV7-2 and TRBJ2-7, the full variable domain reads GAGVSQSPSNKVTEKGKDVELRCDPISGHTALYWYRQSLGQGLEFLIYFQGNSAPDKSGLPSDRFSAERTGGSVSTLTIQRTQQEDSAVYLCASSLQGVYEQYFGPGTRLTVT.

This clonotype was observed many times. V and J are TRBV20-1 and TRBJ2-3; the match to TRBD1 covers 8 bases. The CDR3 loop spans 16 amino acids. Per the germline V gene, CDR1 is DFQATT and CDR2 is SNEGSKA (reference sequence). The V and J ends lost 3 bases and 0 bases, in that order; junction bases with no gene match: 8. In DNA form, the CDR3 reads TGCAGTGCTAGTTCCCAGGGGGCCCTCAGCACAGATACGCAGTATTTT. Protein: CSASSQGALSTDTQYF.

This chain links TRBV29-1 with TRBJ2-3; D is perhaps TRBD1 or TRBD2 (5 bases each). V dropped 2 bases and J dropped 6 bases, with 15 bases sitting between them. The length of the CDR3 is 14 residues. Germline lookup yields CDR1 SQVTM and CDR2 ANQGSEA. CDR3 sequence reads: CSVEIGSEGDTQYF. The CDR3 bases are TGCAGCGTTGAAATCGGAAGTGAGGGGGATACGCAGTATTTT.

This clonotype was seen repeatedly, ten times or more. The V gene is TRBV2, the J gene TRBJ2-5; D may be TRBD2 (6 bases). This CDR3 has 15 residues. Germline V gene lookup returns CDR1 SNHLY and CDR2 FYNNEI. Trimming removed 6 bases at V and 7 bases at J, with 21 bases between. CDR3: CASRARGGIEGTQYF. The CDR3 DNA sequence: TGTGCCAGCAGGGCCAGAGGCGGGATTGAGGGGACCCAGTACTTC.

This clonotype has ten or more counts. The V call is TRBV20-1, the J call TRBJ2-1, with D unresolved. Between the trimmed V and J ends, which lost 1 base and 10 bases, there was a span of 14 bases. CDR1 is DFQATT, CDR2 SNEGSKA, per germline (reference sequence). The CDR3 covers 13 residues. The CDR3 bases are TGCAGTGCTAGAGTGGAGCTGGATCGGGAGCAGTTCTTC. Residues: CSARVELDREQFF.

The chain combines TRBV6-1 with TRBJ2-1; D may be TRBD1 or TRBD2 (6 bases each). The CDR3 consists of 14 residues. CDR1 and CDR2 from the germline V gene are MNHNS and SASEGT. Trimming took 7 bases from V and 9 from J, leaving 19 bases between them. The CDR3 loop is CASIPNWGAGEQFF. The CDR3 DNA sequence: TGTGCCAGCATACCTAACTGGGGGGCGGGTGAGCAGTTCTTC.

This clonotype has only a few counts. CDR3 residues: CASSSEAGTGGRGTEAFF. The CDR3 DNA follows: TGTGCCAGCAGCTCCGAGGCGGGGACAGGGGGCCGAGGGACTGAAGCTTTCTTT. The chain links TRBV9 to TRBJ1-1, with 12 bases fitting TRBD1. Germline lookup yields CDR1 SGDLS and CDR2 YYNGEE. The CDR3 runs 18 residues. Germline trimming cut 4 bases from V and 5 bases from J; bases unmatched to any gene: 15.

This clonotype was recorded a few times. This sequence joins TRBV24-1 and TRBJ2-1; TRBD2 agrees at 12 bases. The CDR3 is 16 amino acids. The V and J ends lost 7 bases and 5 bases, in that order; junction bases with no gene match: 8. CDR1 and CDR2 from the germline V gene are KGHDR and SFDVKD. CDR3: CATRTSGSSRHNEQFF. In DNA, the CDR3 is TGTGCCACCAGGACTAGCGGGAGTTCGCGGCACAATGAGCAGTTCTTC.

This clonotype has ten or more counts. V gene TRBV28 combines with J gene TRBJ2-3, with 11 bases aligning to TRBD1. This CDR3 region has 17 residues. V dropped 5 bases and J dropped 4; count of bases not matched to a gene: 11. Germline lookup yields CDR1 MDHEN and CDR2 SYDVKM. CDR3 loop: CASSTTWGQGVADTQYF. DNA for the CDR3: TGTGCCAGCAGTACTACATGGGGACAGGGGGTGGCAGATACGCAGTATTTT.

The V call is TRBV20-1, the J call TRBJ1-3; D remains unclear. Germline V gives CDR1 DFQATT, CDR2 SNEGSKA (reference sequence). The CDR3 is made up of 15 amino acids. The V gene lost 0 bases and the J gene lost 0 bases, with 9 bases spanning the gap. For the CDR3, the DNA is TGCAGTGCTAGAGATCACAAGGGCTCTGGAAACACCATATATTTT. The encoded protein is CSARDHKGSGNTIYF.

This clonotype appeared a few times. This rearrangement joins TRBV3-1 to TRBJ1-2; D might be TRBD1 (6 bases). The germline V gene encodes CDR1 LGHDT and CDR2 YNNKEL (reference sequence). The CDR3 loop spans 14 amino acids. Trimming took off 0 bases at V and 7 bases at J, with 12 bases between the two ends. CDR3 sequence: CASSQDVGGVGYTF. CDR3 coding DNA: TGTGCCAGCAGCCAAGATGTAGGGGGTGTTGGCTACACCTTC.